Each of the 8 T cell receptor beta chains below was sequenced from the same sample in a study of T cells in Graves' hyperthyroidism and ophthalmopathy. RNA transcripts served as the template for amplifying TCR beta CDR3 regions. First-round RT-PCR of the TCR CDR3 relied on the HTBI primer set. TCRdb redid the calling of the multiplex PCR reads with MiXCR, one entry per CDR3 protein. The repertoire holds about 640,000 distinct CDR3 sequences, with less than 25% as singletons. Input material: blood. Every receptor here comes from a man younger than 45 with Graves' ophthalmopathy.

This clonotype has a handful of counts. V is TRBV30 and J is TRBJ2-3, with 7 positions matching TRBD2. The ends lost 6 bases at V and 2 bases at J; junction bases unmatched: 8. This CDR3 is 14 amino acids long. CDR1 is GTSNPN, CDR2 SVGIG, per germline (reference sequence). DNA for the CDR3: TGTGCCTGCAACCGGCTAGCGGTCACAGATACGCAGTATTTT. Translated, it gives CACNRLAVTDTQYF.

The V and J genes are TRBV6-1 and TRBJ2-5, with D perhaps TRBD2 (6 bases). The V gene lost 5 bases and the J gene lost 3 bases, with 10 bases spanning the gap. This CDR3 contains 13 residues. Germline loops: CDR1 MNHNS, CDR2 SASEGT. As DNA, the CDR3 is TGTGCCAGCAGTTTTGGACTAAAAGAGACCCAGTACTTC. Translation: CASSFGLKETQYF.

The table lists this clonotype with a few counts. This chain joins TRBV2 and TRBJ2-3; TRBD2 matches at 8 bases. Germline CDR1 and CDR2: SNHLY and FYNNEI. V trimming: 9 bases; J trimming: 4 bases; junction bases outside the gene matches: 9. The CDR3 totals 14 residues. CDR3 region: CASAQRESPDTQYF. The CDR3 nucleotides read TGTGCCAGTGCCCAGCGGGAGAGCCCAGATACGCAGTATTTT.

This clonotype was picked up a small number of times. At one of its ends the junction is not consistent with the germline gene, which may arise from a read error. The chain employs TRBV27 and TRBJ2-7; 9 nucleotides line up with TRBD1. CDR1 and CDR2 (germline): MNHEY, SMNVEV (reference sequence). The CDR3 runs to 14 residues. CDR3 DNA: TGTGCCGGCAGTTTAACGACAGGGGGCTACGAGCAGTACTTC. Translation: CAGSLTTGGYEQYF.

The V gene is TRBV29-1, the J gene TRBJ1-1; the D is unclear. Trimming took off 7 bases at V and 5 bases at J, with 8 bases between the two ends. The CDR3 spans 10 residues. From germline, CDR1 is SQVTM and CDR2 ANQGSEA. The CDR3 spells CSAGQTEAFF. The DNA for the CDR3 is TGCAGCGCCGGCCAGACTGAAGCTTTCTTT.

This chain links TRBV20-1 with TRBJ1-1; D remains ambiguous. The germline V gene has CDR1 DFQATT and CDR2 SNEGSKA (reference sequence). The length of the CDR3 is 14 residues. The ends were cut back, 6 bases at V and 2 bases at J, with 16 bases in the middle. The CDR3 protein is CSADYSAINTEAFF. CDR3 nucleotide sequence: TGCAGTGCCGATTACAGTGCTATTAACACTGAAGCTTTCTTT.

This clonotype was counted many times. The CDR3 protein is CASSPGISMGEQYF. The CDR3 region has the DNA TGTGCCAGCAGCCCCGGGATTTCAATGGGCGAGCAGTACTTC. The chain employs TRBV7-2 and TRBJ2-7, with D perhaps TRBD2 (5 bases). The CDR3 is made up of 14 amino acids. Germline V gene data show CDR1 as SGHTA and CDR2 as FQGNSA. V gave up 5 bases and J gave up 6 bases, with 17 bases separating them.

The CDR3 DNA is TGTGCCAGCAGTCCGACTCCGGGCAGCGCCTTATCCTTGGCGAAGTACTTC. It specifies CASSPTPGSALSLAKYF. The V gene is TRBV28, the J gene TRBJ2-5; D not resolved. Germline assignment: CDR1 MDHEN and CDR2 SYDVKM. CDR3 size: 17 residues. Between the trimmed V and J ends, which lost 5 bases and 12 bases, there was a span of 31 bases.